Shown below are 19 T cell receptor beta chains from a single sample sequenced in a study of memory CD4+ T cells and cytomegalovirus serostatus. Single viable CD3+CD4+CD8-CD45RO+ cells were sorted as the memory CD4+ T cells. Sequencing used immunoSEQ multiplex PCR; TCRdb keeps in-frame clones, though not all of them. The repertoire holds around 50,000 clones, with about 73% as singletons. The sequencing sample was made of memory CD4+ T cells from blood. The receptors come from an adult in good health and CMV-seronegative.

J is TRBJ2-1 and V is TRBV9, with 12 bases matching TRBD2. V shed 4 bases and J 0 bases; nucleotides not matched to a gene: 11. CDR3 length: 19 amino acids. Per germline, CDR1 SGDLS and CDR2 YYNGEE. CDR3: CASSLRTSGTIGSYNEQFF. DNA of the CDR3: TGTGCCAGCAGCCTACGGACTAGCGGGACTATCGGCTCCTACAATGAGCAGTTCTTC.

The chain combines TRBV9 with TRBJ2-1, with 8 positions matching TRBD2. Unmatched junction bases numbered 4, after V lost 3 bases and J lost 2 bases. This CDR3 contains 15 residues. Germline V CDR1 and CDR2: SGDLS, YYNGEE. The CDR3 spells CASSATSGAYNEQFF. The CDR3 bases are TGTGCCAGCAGCGCTACTAGCGGAGCCTACAATGAGCAGTTCTTC.

The rearrangement joins TRBV7-8 to TRBJ2-1; 9 positions match TRBD2. CDR3 length: 18 amino acids. Trimming cost V 0 bases and J 6 bases; bases outside gene matches: 12. Looked up from germline, CDR1 is SGHVS and CDR2 is FQNEAQ. The CDR3 loop reads CASSLASAIVTSGNEQFF. CDR3 in DNA: TGTGCCAGCAGCTTAGCTTCCGCTATCGTGACTAGCGGCAATGAGCAGTTCTTC.

This clone was recorded a few times. The rearrangement joins TRBV11-2 to TRBJ2-7; 11 nucleotides align to TRBD1. The CDR3 consists of 15 residues. J lost 3 bases, V lost 4 bases, and 5 bases had no gene match. CDR1 is SGHAT and CDR2 is FQNNGV in the germline V gene. This CDR3 is CASSSWDRGGYEQYF. CDR3 nucleotide sequence: TGTGCCAGCAGCTCTTGGGACAGGGGGGGCTACGAGCAGTACTTC.

This rearrangement joins TRBV27 to TRBJ2-1; the match to TRBD2 covers 8 bases. With V trimmed by 7 bases and J by 0 bases, 8 bases remained unmatched. This CDR3 contains 16 residues. Germline-derived CDR1 and CDR2 are MNHEY and SMNVEV (reference sequence). CDR3 nucleotides: TGTGCCAGCAAGGAGGGCGGGAGGAGCTCCTACAATGAGCAGTTCTTC. Its translation: CASKEGGRSSYNEQFF.

The chain carries TRBV19 and TRBJ1-5; D is uncertain. The V end lost 1 base, the J end lost 0 bases, and 7 bases lay between the germline ends. This CDR3 contains 15 residues. Germline V CDR1 and CDR2: LNHDA, SQIVND (reference sequence). CDR3 coding DNA: TGTGCCAGTAGTATAGGAAGCAGTAGCAATCAGCCCCAGCATTTT. Translating it yields CASSIGSSSNQPQHF. The full variable domain, in which reference TRBV19 and TRBJ1-5 provide the parts outside the CDR3, is DGGITQSPKYLFRKEGQNVTLSCEQNLNHDAMYWYRQDPGQGLRLIYYSQIVNDFQKGDIAEGYSVSREKKESFPLTVTSAQKNPTAFYLCASSIGSSSNQPQHFGDGTRLSIL.

The chain recombines TRBV7-6 with TRBJ2-5; 8 bases agree with TRBD2. This CDR3 is built from 15 residues. Germline V gene data show CDR1 as SGHVS and CDR2 as FNYEAQ. V shed 1 base, J shed 4 bases, and the junction held 5 bases outside the gene matches. The CDR3 DNA reads as TGTGCCAGCAGCTTAGAAGCGGGGGAGCGAGAGACCCAGTACTTC. Protein product: CASSLEAGERETQYF.

The gene calls are TRBV10-3 and TRBJ2-6, with 10 bases fitting TRBD1. Trimming removed 0 bases from V and 4 bases from J; junction bases left unmatched: 6. The CDR3 extends over 18 amino acids. In germline, CDR1 is ENHRY, CDR2 SYGVKD. CDR3 sequence reads: CAISESRQGARGANVLTF. CDR3 coding DNA: TGTGCCATCAGTGAGTCACGACAGGGGGCGCGGGGGGCCAACGTCCTGACTTTC.

The rearrangement joins TRBV2 to TRBJ1-5; no clear D. There are 15 residues in the CDR3. CDR1 is SNHLY, CDR2 FYNNEI, per germline. V was trimmed by 1 base and J by 5 bases, leaving 12 bases between them. CDR3 in DNA: TGTGCCAGCAGTGAAGGTGGACCATGGGATCAGCCCCAGCATTTT. This codes for CASSEGGPWDQPQHF.

This clone was detected only a few times. The V call is TRBV7-9, the J call TRBJ2-2, with D possibly being TRBD2 (6 bases). Trimming shortened V by 5 bases and J by 0 bases, and 13 bases separated the two germline ends. Germline CDR1 and CDR2: SEHNR and FQNEAQ (reference sequence). This CDR3 contains 16 residues. The CDR3 region is CASSETGSANTGELFF. CDR3 nucleotide sequence: TGTGCCAGCAGCGAAACCGGGAGCGCGAACACCGGGGAGCTGTTTTTT.

This clone was seen just once. The V gene is TRBV18, the J gene TRBJ2-2, with 8 bases fitting TRBD2. The CDR3 totals 17 residues. CDR1 and CDR2 from the germline V gene are KGHSH and LQKENI. The V and J ends lost 2 bases and 4 bases, in that order; junction bases with no gene match: 9. CDR3 nucleotide sequence: TGTGCCAGCTCACCATACAGCGGGAGAGTTTCCACCGGGGAGCTGTTTTTT. The encoded protein is CASSPYSGRVSTGELFF.

The V and J genes are TRBV19 and TRBJ2-2; perhaps TRBD1 as D (6 bases). Germline CDR1 reads LNHDA; CDR2 reads SQIVND (reference sequence). The CDR3 contains 15 residues. V was cut by 4 bases and J by 5 bases, with 14 bases left in between. The CDR3: CASSSRDTATGELFF. CDR3 nucleotides: TGTGCCAGTAGTAGCCGGGACACGGCGACCGGGGAGCTGTTTTTT.

The chain joins TRBV7-9 to TRBJ2-7; 7 bases are shared with TRBD1. Germline CDR1 is SEHNR and CDR2 is FQNEAQ (reference sequence). V gave up 5 bases and J gave up 2 bases; unmatched junction bases: 6. The CDR3 length is 14 residues. CDR3 protein: CASSPGQMAYEQYF. The CDR3 region has the DNA TGTGCCAGCAGCCCGGGACAGATGGCCTACGAGCAGTACTTC.

The chain carries TRBV5-4 and TRBJ2-3; 8 bases line up with TRBD2. CDR1 is SGHNT, CDR2 YYREEE, per germline (reference sequence). This CDR3 region has 15 residues. Germline trimming cut 0 bases from V and 5 bases from J; bases unmatched to any gene: 5. The CDR3 loop reads CASSLDSGILDTQYF. The CDR3 nucleotides read TGTGCCAGCAGCTTGGATAGCGGGATTCTAGATACGCAGTATTTT.

The CDR3 reads CASSLVLAGGNNEQFF. CDR3 sequence (DNA): TGCGCCAGCAGCTTGGTTCTAGCGGGAGGGAACAATGAGCAGTTCTTC. The chain joins TRBV5-1 to TRBJ2-1, with TRBD2 matching over 12 bases. Germline V gene lookup returns CDR1 SGHRS and CDR2 YFSETQ. The CDR3 has 16 amino acids. Germline trimming cut 0 bases from V and 5 bases from J; bases unmatched to any gene: 3.

This chain uses TRBV30 with TRBJ2-1, with 7 bases fitting TRBD1. V gave up 3 bases and J gave up 7 bases; unmatched junction bases: 6. This CDR3 has 13 amino acids. The germline V gene encodes CDR1 GTSNPN and CDR2 SVGIG (reference sequence). As DNA, the CDR3 is TGTGCCTGGAGCCGGGACAGATTAAATGAGCAGTTCTTC. Protein: CAWSRDRLNEQFF.

The V call is TRBV10-3, the J call TRBJ2-1, with a possible D match to TRBD2 (6 bases). V shed 7 bases and J shed 3 bases, with 13 bases lying between them. The V gene's germline CDR1 is ENHRY and CDR2 SYGVKD. The CDR3 sequence is 14 residues long. The CDR3 coding sequence is TGTGCCATCAAGGAGGGAGGCAACTACAATGAGCAGTTCTTC. Amino acids: CAIKEGGNYNEQFF.

This chain connects TRBV2 to TRBJ1-6, with 7 bases fitting TRBD1. Germline-derived CDR1 and CDR2 are SNHLY and FYNNEI. V lost 8 bases, J lost 2 bases, and 9 bases stayed unmatched. The CDR3 sequence is 16 residues long. CDR3 in amino acids: CASLTGGTAYNSPLHF. The CDR3 region has the DNA TGTGCCAGCTTAACCGGCGGGACAGCCTATAATTCACCCCTCCACTTT. Combining the CDR3 with reference TRBV2 and TRBJ1-6 gives the whole variable domain EPEVTQTPSHQVTQMGQEVILRCVPISNHLYFYWYRQILGQKVEFLVSFYNNEISEKSEIFDDQFSVERPDGSNFTLKIRSTKLEDSAMYFCASLTGGTAYNSPLHFGNGTRLTVT.

The chain employs TRBV5-4 and TRBJ2-5; 8 nucleotides line up with TRBD2. CDR3 length: 15 residues. Germline values: CDR1 SGHNT, CDR2 YYREEE (reference sequence). The J segment lost 3 bases and the V segment lost 1 base, leaving 5 bases of the junction unmatched. CDR3: CASSLRLTSEETQYF. The CDR3, as DNA: TGTGCCAGCAGCTTGCGGTTGACTAGCGAAGAGACCCAGTACTTC.